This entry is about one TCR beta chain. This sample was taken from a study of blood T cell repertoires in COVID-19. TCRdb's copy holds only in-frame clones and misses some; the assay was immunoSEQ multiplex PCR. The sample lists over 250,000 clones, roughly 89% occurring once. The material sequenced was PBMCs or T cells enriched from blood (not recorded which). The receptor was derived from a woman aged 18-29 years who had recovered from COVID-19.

CDR3 protein: CASSVGQVWGANVLTF. The CDR3 region has the DNA TGTGCCAGCAGCGTAGGACAGGTCTGGGGGGCCAACGTCCTGACTTTC. V usage is TRBV9 and J usage is TRBJ2-6; D perhaps matches TRBD1 (6 bases). The CDR3 is 16 residues long. Per germline, CDR1 SGDLS and CDR2 YYNGEE. Trimming pared 0 bases from V and 4 bases from J, leaving 11 bases between.